This T cell receptor beta chain was captured by sequencing in a study of cytomegalovirus exposure and HLA in healthy donors. General observations from the study: Association with HLA alleles at 0.05 false discovery rate was found for 16,951 TCR beta sequences in a later analysis. An analysis that came later showed most CMV-associated TCR beta chains appearing HLA-restricted. In a later analysis, HLA-associated beta chains showed higher expansion and lower generation probabilities than comparable chains.

The PCR used 60 Vbeta and 13 Jbeta primers. The protocol was immunoSEQ multiplex PCR, while the TCRdb copy is restricted to in-frame clones and leaves out a portion. This table has about 210,000 clones, roughly 80% appearing once. CDR1 SEHNR and CDR2 FQNEAQ come from the germline V gene (reference sequence). This CDR3 is built from 15 residues. V was cut by 1 base and J by 5 bases, with 14 bases left in between. Concerning this clone: The antigen remains undetermined.

The sequenced sample consisted of PBMCs. This clonotype originated in a male donor in good health and CMV-seropositive. This chain joins TRBV7-9 and TRBJ2-5, with D perhaps TRBD2 (5 bases). The CDR3 region is CASSLVLGKGETQYF. CDR3 sequence (DNA): TGTGCCAGCAGCTTAGTACTCGGGAAGGGCGAGACCCAGTACTTC.